Reported below is one T cell receptor beta chain. The antigen remains undetermined. These data are taken from a study of T-cell reconstitution after alpha-beta-depleted transplantation in children. Study-level points and caveats: Reportedly, roughly two months post-transplant, alpha-beta T cells arose from several hundred expanded graft clones. Certain patients had high TCRbeta diversity at day 60, and it came from recipient T cells and thymic progenitors that survived. T cells produced anew were the main source of T-cell counts and diversity one year after transplant.

TCRbeta library preparation incorporated unique molecular identifiers. MiXCR was run by TCRdb on the PCR reads, yielding one entry per CDR3 protein. The sample comprises around 700,000 distinct CDR3 sequences, around 14% of which are singletons, and about 0.77% rests with the top ten. The germline V and J ends were trimmed by 1 base and 4 bases, with 9 bases remaining between them. Germline-derived CDR1 and CDR2 are SGHDN and FVKESK. CDR3 length: 14 residues. This receptor was obtained from a girl aged 2-10 years with congenital amegakaryocytic thrombocytopenia, due to receive a stem cell transplant. The input for sequencing was PBMCs, taken before TCRalphabeta/CD19-depleted stem cell transplant. This sequence joins TRBV14 and TRBJ2-3, with no clear D. The chain's CDR3 is CASSQGLGADTQYF. The CDR3 DNA sequence: TGTGCCAGCAGCCAAGGATTGGGCGCAGATACGCAGTATTTT.